This T cell receptor (beta chain) is from a study of spatial heterogeneity in lung cancer. The overall study: Raw-read counts averaged over ten per unique TCR and UMI combination.

The germline gives CDR1 MNHEY, CDR2 SMNVEV (reference sequence). V was clipped by 8 bases and J by 4 bases; unmatched bases: 6. The CDR3 contains 16 residues. In its sample, this clonotype is medium-sized. TCR cDNA molecules were tagged individually, and each one carried a unique molecular identifier. From the 5' RACE reads, TCRdb called clonotypes with MiXCR, one entry per CDR3 protein. The table lists approximately 6,900 distinct CDR3 sequences, about 3.9% of them singletons. The sample's time point: sample taken at primary tumor resection. Without sorting, whole RNA was sequenced from tumor, nontumor lung or frozen PBMC. A total of fewer than 80 untreated early-stage non-small cell lung cancer patients served as donors.

Sample: normal lung tissue next to the tumor, taken at surgery. The origin of this receptor is a female donor with early-stage non-small cell lung cancer. The chain links TRBV27 to TRBJ2-1; TRBD2 matches at 15 bases. CDR3 sequence: CASSGLAGGRYNEQFF. The CDR3 DNA is TGTGCCAGCTCCGGACTAGCGGGGGGGCGGTACAATGAGCAGTTCTTC.